These T cell receptor beta chains were read from a single sample in a study of T-cell reconstitution after alpha-beta-depleted transplantation in children. TCRdb fed the PCR reads into MiXCR, producing one record per CDR3 protein. The table shows around 600,000 distinct CDR3 sequences, with roughly 17% occurring only once. The source was PBMCs from the stem cell graft donor, collected from the stem cell graft. These receptors were collected from a human donor who donated a stem cell graft to a child with acute myeloid leukemia. Both conserved end residues are part of each CDR3. D genes are given only for firm matches. Size values are once, few and many counts, or a class for expanded clones, and some rows have none.

j_gene | abundance | d_gene | v_gene | CDR3aa | CDR3nt
TRBJ2-6 | many | . | TRBV7-9 | CASTMLSGANVLTF | TGTGCCAGCACCATGCTCTCTGGGGCCAACGTCCTGACTTTC
TRBJ2-3 | many | TRBD1 | TRBV15 | CATSVRQGGSDTQYF | TGTGCCACCAGCGTAAGACAGGGCGGGTCAGATACGCAGTATTTT
TRBJ2-5 | many | TRBD1 | TRBV11-2 | CASSLDGGTGRMETQYF | TGTGCCAGCAGCTTAGATGGGGGGACAGGGAGGATGGAGACCCAGTACTTC
TRBJ2-2 | few | TRBD1 | TRBV6-5 | CASSYSTGGSTGELFF | TGTGCCAGCAGTTACTCGACAGGGGGAAGTACCGGGGAGCTGTTTTTT
TRBJ2-3 | many | . | TRBV20-1 | CSARDWSADTQYF | TGCAGTGCTAGAGATTGGAGCGCAGATACGCAGTATTTT
TRBJ1-1 | many | . | TRBV7-2 | CASSLVVQRTEAFF | TGTGCCAGCAGCTTAGTTGTCCAAAGGACTGAAGCTTTCTTT
TRBJ1-1 | many | . | TRBV20-1 | CSASGLTEAFF | TGCAGTGCTTCGGGCCTTACTGAAGCTTTCTTT
TRBJ2-7 | . | . | TRBV5-1 | CASSPEGYEQYF | TGCGCCAGCAGCCCGGAGGGGTACGAGCAGTACTTC
TRBJ1-1 | many | . | TRBV5-6 | CASSLLLTNTEAFF | TGTGCCAGCAGCTTGTTGCTGACAAACACTGAAGCTTTCTTT
TRBJ2-5 | . | TRBD1 | TRBV20-1 | CSASYPRGRWETQYF | TGCAGTGCTAGCTATCCCAGGGGGCGCTGGGAGACCCAGTACTTC
TRBJ2-2 | few | TRBD2 | TRBV20-1 | CSARRRRGSGELFF | TGCAGTGCTAGACGGCGGCGGGGGAGCGGGGAGCTGTTTTTT
TRBJ1-5 | . | . | TRBV7-8 | CASSLVRQPSNQPQHF | TGTGCCAGCAGCTTAGTACGACAACCCTCGAATCAGCCCCAGCATTTT
TRBJ2-5 | few | TRBD2 | TRBV12-3/TRBV12-4 | CASSPSGGQQGTQYF | TGTGCCAGCAGTCCTAGCGGGGGGCAACAAGGGACCCAGTACTTC
TRBJ1-6 | . | TRBD1 | TRBV27 | CASSSRRTGVPALHF | TGTGCCAGCAGTTCCCGAAGGACAGGGGTTCCGGCCCTCCACTTT
TRBJ2-1 | . | TRBD2 | TRBV11-2 | CASSSQAGGRPEQFF | TGTGCCAGCAGCTCCCAAGCGGGGGGGCGGCCTGAGCAGTTCTTC
TRBJ2-7 | few | TRBD1 | TRBV5-1 | CASSLTGTASYEQYF | TGCGCCAGCAGCCTTACCGGGACAGCTTCCTACGAGCAGTACTTC
TRBJ2-3 | . | . | TRBV7-9 | CASSLGLEPQYF | TGTGCCAGCAGCTTAGGGCTCGAGCCGCAGTATTTT
TRBJ2-2 | . | . | TRBV20-1 | CSARGTKSTGELFF | TGCAGTGCTAGGGGGACAAAATCCACCGGGGAGCTGTTTTTT
TRBJ2-1 | few | TRBD1 | TRBV28 | CASSPHLDRGLYNEQFF | TGTGCCAGCAGTCCTCACCTCGACAGGGGGTTATACAATGAGCAGTTCTTC
TRBJ1-2 | many | TRBD1 | TRBV5-1 | CASSPTTGLGIGYTF | TGCGCCAGCAGCCCTACGACAGGGTTGGGAATTGGCTACACCTTC
TRBJ2-2 | . | . | TRBV27 | CASSLSENTGELFF | TGTGCCAGCAGTTTATCAGAGAACACCGGGGAGCTGTTTTTT
TRBJ2-3 | many | TRBD1 | TRBV29-1 | CSGGQVLTDTQYF | TGCAGCGGGGGACAGGTCCTCACAGATACGCAGTATTTT